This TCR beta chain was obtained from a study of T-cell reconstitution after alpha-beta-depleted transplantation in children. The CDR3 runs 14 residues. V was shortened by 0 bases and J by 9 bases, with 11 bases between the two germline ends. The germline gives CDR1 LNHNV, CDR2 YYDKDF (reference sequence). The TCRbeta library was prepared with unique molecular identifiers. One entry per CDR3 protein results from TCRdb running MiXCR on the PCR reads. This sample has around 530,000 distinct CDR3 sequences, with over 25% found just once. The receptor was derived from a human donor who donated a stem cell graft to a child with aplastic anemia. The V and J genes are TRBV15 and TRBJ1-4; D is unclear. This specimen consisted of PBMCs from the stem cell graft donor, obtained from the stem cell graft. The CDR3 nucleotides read TGTGCCACCAGCAGAGATCGGGCGTTAAAAAAACTGTTTTTT. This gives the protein CATSRDRALKKLFF.